The 30 T cell receptor beta chains given below trace back to one sample, sequenced in a study of early T cells in non-severe SARS-CoV-2 infection. TCRdb ran MiXCR on the 5' RACE reads and lists one entry per CDR3 protein. The sample shows approximately 90,000 distinct CDR3 sequences, roughly 15% of them seen only once. The source was whole blood, collected at baseline. The receptors stem from an adult who was a healthcare worker with PCR-confirmed SARS-CoV-2 infection or an uninfected control (not recorded which).

Comment on this clonotype: A read error may be the cause here, since a much bigger clone is one base away. This sequence joins TRBV6-4 and TRBJ2-2; a possible D gene is TRBD2 (5 bases). The CDR3 spans 14 residues. Germline CDR1 reads MRHNA; CDR2 reads SNTAGT. The CDR3 nucleotides read TGTGCCAGCAGTGACTCTCCCTACACCGGGGAGCCGTTTTTT. Translated: CASSDSPYTGEPFF.

In this sample, this clonotype turned up a few times. The J gene is TRBJ2-2, the V gene TRBV10-3; TRBD2 matches at 7 bases. This CDR3 has 15 residues. Germline CDR1 ENHRY, CDR2 SYGVKD. Losses at the gene ends were 6 bases for V and 3 bases for J; bases not matched to a gene: 7. CDR3 residues: CAIRFAGEDTGELFF. The CDR3 nucleotides read TGTGCCATCAGGTTTGCGGGAGAAGACACCGGGGAGCTGTTTTTT.

This clonotype was seen a few times. This rearrangement joins TRBV27 to TRBJ1-4; the D gene is possibly TRBD1 (6 bases). Germline V CDR1 and CDR2: MNHEY, SMNVEV (reference sequence). The length of the CDR3 is 15 residues. V was pared by 5 bases and J by 3 bases, with 13 bases between. The CDR3 bases are TGTGCCAGCAGTGAAAGGGGGGGCTCTAATGAAAAACTGTTTTTT. Its protein is CASSERGGSNEKLFF.

The rearrangement links TRBV7-2 to TRBJ2-5, with 8 bases lining up with TRBD1. The CDR3 sequence is 15 residues long. Per germline, CDR1 SGHTA and CDR2 FQGNSA. Unmatched junction bases numbered 10, after V lost 5 bases and J lost 5 bases. CDR3 sequence (DNA): TGTGCCAGCAGCCCCCGGACAGGGCGGCAGGAGACCCAGTACTTC. Amino acids: CASSPRTGRQETQYF.

The J gene is TRBJ2-7, the V gene TRBV28, with 9 bases matching TRBD1. Germline V gives CDR1 MDHEN, CDR2 SYDVKM. CDR3 length: 13 residues. With 8 bases clipped from V and 5 bases from J, the junction kept 7 bases outside the gene matches. CDR3 sequence reads: CASRTGGIDEQYF. The CDR3 region has the DNA TGTGCCAGCCGTACAGGGGGCATCGACGAGCAGTACTTC.

This clonotype has only a few counts. The chain uses TRBV5-6 and TRBJ2-7, with TRBD2 matching 7 bases. This CDR3 region has 16 residues. Germline V gene sequence: CDR1 SGHDT, CDR2 YYEEEE. The V and J ends lost 0 bases and 0 bases, in that order; junction bases with no gene match: 6. The CDR3 protein is CASSLAGTMNSYEQYF. The CDR3 DNA is TGTGCCAGCAGCTTGGCCGGGACTATGAACTCCTACGAGCAGTACTTC.

The chain joins TRBV4-2 to TRBJ2-3, with 11 bases matching TRBD2. CDR1 LGHNA and CDR2 YNFKEQ come from the germline V gene. CDR3 size: 16 residues. V shed 0 bases, J shed 3 bases, and the junction held 2 bases outside the gene matches. CDR3 sequence reads: CASSQELAGGTDTQYF. CDR3 nucleotide sequence: TGTGCCAGCAGCCAAGAGCTAGCGGGAGGTACAGATACGCAGTATTTT.

A few counts support this clonotype. The V gene is TRBV7-3, the J gene TRBJ2-3; D is unresolved. The CDR3 spans 15 residues. From germline, CDR1 is SGHTA and CDR2 FQGTGA. Between the trimmed V and J ends, which lost 1 base and 2 bases, there was a span of 10 bases. The CDR3 loop is CASSLNWASTDTQYF. The DNA for the CDR3 is TGTGCCAGCAGCTTAAACTGGGCTTCCACAGATACGCAGTATTTT.

The chain links TRBV25-1 to TRBJ2-7, with D perhaps matching TRBD1 (5 bases). The germline V gene has CDR1 MGHDK and CDR2 SYGVNS. This CDR3 spans 12 amino acids. Trimming cost V 6 bases and J 3 bases, with 9 bases left between them. CDR3 in amino acids: CASSGQIYEQYF. The CDR3 DNA is TGTGCCAGCAGCGGACAAATCTACGAGCAGTACTTC.

This clonotype was observed at least ten times. The rearrangement links TRBV12-3 or TRBV12-4 to TRBJ2-5; 7 nucleotides match TRBD2. After removal of 7 bases from V and 4 bases from J, the junction contained 3 bases not matched to a gene. The CDR3 is made up of 12 amino acids. The CDR3 here is CASKWEGETQYF. The CDR3 nucleotides are TGTGCCAGCAAATGGGAGGGAGAGACCCAGTACTTC.

The chain joins TRBV20-1 to TRBJ2-1, with no clear D. CDR1 and CDR2 (germline): DFQATT, SNEGSKA (reference sequence). This CDR3 has 11 amino acids. Trimming pared 1 base from V and 4 bases from J, leaving 2 bases between. CDR3 DNA: TGCAGTGCTAGAGGATACAATGAGCAGTTCTTC. Amino acids: CSARGYNEQFF.

The chain joins TRBV13 to TRBJ2-5, with 9 bases aligning to TRBD2. The ends lost 2 bases at V and 7 bases at J; junction bases unmatched: 8. The CDR3 sequence is 15 residues long. Germline values: CDR1 PRHDT, CDR2 FYEKMQ (reference sequence). CDR3 region: CASSLLAGRRGTQYF. The CDR3 DNA reads TGTGCCAGCAGCTTACTAGCGGGACGACGAGGGACCCAGTACTTC.

This clonotype was counted between two and nine times. V and J are TRBV9 and TRBJ2-1; D tentatively fits TRBD1 or TRBD2 (5 bases each). Germline V gene sequence: CDR1 SGDLS, CDR2 YYNGEE. The CDR3 extends over 13 amino acids. Trimming cost V 0 bases and J 9 bases, with 10 bases left between them. In DNA, the CDR3 is TGTGCCAGCAGCGTAGGGGGGAAGGCTGAGCAGTTCTTC. It specifies CASSVGGKAEQFF.

This clonotype was found once. V gene TRBV6-5 combines with J gene TRBJ2-5; D might be TRBD2 (6 bases). The CDR3 has 14 residues. Trimming stripped 5 bases from V and 3 bases from J, with 13 bases between. The V gene's germline CDR1 is MNHEY and CDR2 SVGAGI. In nucleotides, the CDR3 is TGTGCCAGCAGTCACGGGACTCAGAAAGAGACCCAGTACTTC. Translating gives CASSHGTQKETQYF.

CDR3 in amino acids: CASSYPREQETQYF. The CDR3 DNA reads as TGTGCCAGCAGTTACCCACGCGAGCAAGAGACCCAGTACTTC. The chain joins TRBV6-2 or TRBV6-3 to TRBJ2-5; D remains ambiguous. CDR3 length: 14 amino acids. V was cut by 2 bases and J by 2 bases, with 9 bases left in between. The V gene's germline CDR1 is MNHEY and CDR2 SVGEGT.

V gene TRBV20-1 combines with J gene TRBJ2-3, with a weak D call TRBD2 (6 bases). There are 14 residues in the CDR3. V was trimmed by 0 bases and J by 2 bases, leaving 9 bases between them. From germline, CDR1 is DFQATT and CDR2 SNEGSKA (reference sequence). The CDR3: CSARDERATDTQYF. The CDR3, as DNA: TGCAGTGCTAGAGATGAGCGGGCCACAGATACGCAGTATTTT.

The chain employs TRBV20-1 and TRBJ2-3; D not certain. V was shortened by 2 bases and J by 2 bases, with 14 bases between the two germline ends. Germline-derived CDR1 and CDR2 are DFQATT and SNEGSKA (reference sequence). The CDR3 extends over 15 amino acids. The CDR3 coding sequence is TGCAGTGCTAGAATCGAGTTTGTAGACACAGATACGCAGTATTTT. Protein: CSARIEFVDTDTQYF.

This clonotype was recorded at least ten times. The chain couples TRBV11-2 to TRBJ2-1; 7 bases fit TRBD2. With V trimmed by 1 base and J by 9 bases, 12 bases remained unmatched. The V gene's germline CDR1 is SGHAT and CDR2 FQNNGV. The CDR3 extends over 16 amino acids. CDR3 nucleotide sequence: TGTGCCAGCAGCTTAGTTGTGGGAGGGCCTCAGGCTGAGCAGTTCTTC. Translated: CASSLVVGGPQAEQFF.

The rearrangement links TRBV12-3 or TRBV12-4 to TRBJ2-1; the match to TRBD2 covers 11 bases. This CDR3 has 18 residues. V was pared by 8 bases and J by 4 bases, with 16 bases of the junction left unmatched. The CDR3 coding sequence is TGTGCCAGCGGATGGAATACCGGGACTAGCGGAGTTTACAATGAGCAGTTCTTC. The encoded protein is CASGWNTGTSGVYNEQFF.

In this sample, this clonotype turned up many times. V and J are TRBV28 and TRBJ2-1; D possibly corresponds to TRBD1 (5 bases). The germline V and J ends were trimmed by 6 bases and 9 bases, with 9 bases remaining between them. Germline lookup yields CDR1 MDHEN and CDR2 SYDVKM. The CDR3 spans 11 residues. CDR3 protein: CASSFRGEQFF. CDR3 bases: TGTGCCAGCAGCTTTAGGGGTGAGCAGTTCTTC.

This clonotype was found many times. The chain combines TRBV6-1 with TRBJ2-7; 12 positions agree with TRBD1. The germline V gene encodes CDR1 MNHNS and CDR2 SASEGT. J gave up 2 bases and V 7 bases, and 3 bases lay outside the gene matches. CDR3 length: 14 amino acids. The CDR3 bases are TGTGCCAGCAACGGGGACAGGGGGCCCTACGAGCAGTACTTC. Amino acids: CASNGDRGPYEQYF.

This clonotype was found many times. The rearrangement links TRBV12-3 or TRBV12-4 to TRBJ2-2; D perhaps matches TRBD1 (6 bases). Trimming removed 6 bases at V and 1 base at J, with 9 bases between. CDR3 length equals 14 residues. Written as DNA, the CDR3 is TGTGCCAGCAGCGCGACAGGGAACACCGGGGAGCTGTTTTTT. This sequence encodes CASSATGNTGELFF.

The CDR3 sequence: CASGRERLLHSNQPQHF. DNA for the CDR3: TGTGCCAGCGGACGAGAACGATTACTGCATAGCAATCAGCCCCAGCATTTT. The chain combines TRBV11-3 with TRBJ1-5; D remains unclear. CDR3 length equals 17 residues. Germline CDR1 SGHNT, CDR2 YENEEA. Trimming shortened V by 8 bases and J by 0 bases, and 20 bases separated the two germline ends.

The rearrangement joins TRBV10-3 to TRBJ2-7; TRBD1 aligns across 10 bases. The CDR3 has 14 residues. The V segment lost 6 bases and the J segment 4 bases; nucleotides outside the gene matches: 6. Germline CDR1 ENHRY, CDR2 SYGVKD. The CDR3, as DNA: TGTGCCATCAGACCGGGACAGGGGTCGTACGAGCAGTACTTC. This codes for CAIRPGQGSYEQYF.

As concerns this clonotype: The germline gene is not matched at one end of the junction; a read error may be the cause. This chain links TRBV29-1 with TRBJ2-5; no clear D gene. Germline assignment: CDR1 SQVTM and CDR2 ANQGSEA. CDR3 length equals 9 residues. The chain's CDR3 is CSVEETQYF. In DNA form, the CDR3 reads TGCAGCGTCGAAGAGACCCAGTACTTC.

V and J are TRBV20-1 and TRBJ1-5, with D uncertain. This CDR3 comprises 12 residues. Germline V lookup: CDR1 DFQATT, CDR2 SNEGSKA (reference sequence). Trimming pared 4 bases from V and 3 bases from J, leaving 7 bases between. CDR3 region: CSAKEPNQPQHF. The CDR3 nucleotides read TGCAGTGCTAAGGAACCCAATCAGCCCCAGCATTTT.

The V call is TRBV5-6, the J call TRBJ2-5; the D gene is possibly TRBD1 (7 bases). Germline lookup yields CDR1 SGHDT and CDR2 YYEEEE. The CDR3 runs to 15 residues. V lost 4 bases, J lost 2 bases, and 15 bases lay in between. The CDR3 reads CASSPGGTAQETQYF. The CDR3 bases are TGTGCCAGCAGCCCAGGGGGGACAGCGCAAGAGACCCAGTACTTC.

The table lists this clonotype with a few counts. This chain connects TRBV6-1 to TRBJ2-1; D gene uncertain. V was cut by 4 bases and J by 6 bases, with 13 bases left in between. Germline CDR1 reads MNHNS; CDR2 reads SASEGT. The CDR3 totals 14 residues. The CDR3 DNA follows: TGTGCCAGCAGTGGGGCCCGGTCTGGCAATGAGCAGTTCTTC. The encoded protein is CASSGARSGNEQFF.

This clonotype was seen only a few times. The chain employs TRBV11-2 and TRBJ2-7, with a possible D match to TRBD2 (5 bases). The V and J ends lost 4 bases and 0 bases respectively, with 13 bases between them. CDR3 length: 15 residues. The V gene's germline CDR1 is SGHAT and CDR2 FQNNGV. CDR3 sequence: CASSSMVGSSYEQYF. As DNA, the CDR3 is TGTGCCAGCAGCTCGATGGTAGGGAGCTCCTACGAGCAGTACTTC.

This clonotype was counted at least ten times. V usage is TRBV12-3 or TRBV12-4 and J usage is TRBJ1-2; TRBD1 is a possible D gene (6 bases). The CDR3 runs to 15 residues. V lost 3 bases and J 2 bases, leaving 13 bases between the germline ends. The CDR3 bases are TGTGCCAGCAGTTTGAGGGCAGGGGAGAACTATGGCTACACCTTC. Its translation: CASSLRAGENYGYTF.